This TCR beta chain appears in the sequencing data of a study of a mutant IDH1 vaccine in newly diagnosed glioma. On the study more broadly: The start of vaccination came 4-6 weeks after radiotherapy alone, or with temozolomide cycles.

As for time point: week 5, during vaccination. One vaccine dose held 300 ug of mutant IDH1 20-mer peptide and came with topical imiquimod. Germline V lookup: CDR1 SEHNR, CDR2 FQNEAQ (reference sequence). Germline trimming cut 5 bases from V and 5 bases from J; bases unmatched to any gene: 8. The CDR3 sequence is 15 residues long. Regarding this clone: Its antigen remains unknown.

This table comes from immunoSEQ multiplex PCR, and its TCRdb copy is limited to in-frame clones, with some not included. The table lists approximately 76,000 clones, roughly nine tenths of them singletons. The origin of this receptor is a woman aged 50 to 60 with glioma. The V and J genes are TRBV7-9 and TRBJ2-1, with 8 bases that match TRBD2. Source: PBMCs, taken from a glioma patient whose treatment included an IDH1 peptide vaccine. The CDR3 region has the DNA TGTGCCAGCAGCCCTCCCCGGGGGGGAAACAATGAGCAGTTCTTC. This encodes CASSPPRGGNNEQFF.